The source of this TCR beta chain is a study of identical twins. Study-wide findings and caveats: Out-of-frame alpha sequences common to twins exhibited an excess of low generation probability.

The CDR3 loop spans 15 amino acids. Germline CDR1 reads SQVTM; CDR2 reads ANQGSEA. V lost 6 bases and J lost 5; bases outside the gene matches: 6. About this clonotype: Its matching antigen is unknown.

MiXCR, run by TCRdb on the 5' RACE reads, gives a single entry per CDR3 protein. The data contain more than 350,000 distinct CDR3 sequences, around 9% of them singletons. This clonotype was obtained from a woman between 50 and 59 years old in good health. The gene calls are TRBV29-1 and TRBJ2-1, with TRBD2 matching over 14 bases. Sequenced input: naive T cells sorted from blood. The CDR3 DNA follows: TGCAGCGTCCGGACTAGCGGGAGGTCACACAATGAGCAGTTCTTC. Translating it yields CSVRTSGRSHNEQFF.